This TCR beta chain derives from a study of patients with pleural tuberculosis (dated by TCRdb to 2013 to 2014). Relative to germline, V is missing 11 bases and J is missing 2 bases, with 15 bases of the junction outside any gene match. The cysteine opens and the phenylalanine closes a CDR3 of 16 amino acids. The DNA shown is the 48-base CDR3, in frame from base 1. The germline V gene encodes CDR1 SEHNR and CDR2 FQNEAQ (reference sequence). This clonotype was recorded many times. Its target antigen remains unknown. Within one base of it there is no much larger clone, and no base qualities were kept. The sequencer listed for this sample is Illumina Genome Analyzer IIx. Using fastp trimming at Q25 and MiXCR clonotype assembly, TCRdb reanalyzed the public sequencing data and kept in-frame beta chains. Every distinct CDR3 protein forms one entry, paired with its most common genes and DNA. Counted in this sample were just under 30,000 distinct CDR3 sequences; about 18% of them appeared once. The leading ten clones occupy roughly 3.4% of the sample.

The clonotype comes from a human donor with pleural tuberculosis. Rearrangement joined TRBV7-9 to TRBJ2-1; TRBD2 agrees with 7 junctional bases. The sample consisted of peripheral blood. The CDR3 corresponds to CASTAALAETYNEQFF. The sequenced DNA is TGTGCCTCTACGGCGGCCCTAGCGGAAACCTACAATGAGCAGTTCTTC.